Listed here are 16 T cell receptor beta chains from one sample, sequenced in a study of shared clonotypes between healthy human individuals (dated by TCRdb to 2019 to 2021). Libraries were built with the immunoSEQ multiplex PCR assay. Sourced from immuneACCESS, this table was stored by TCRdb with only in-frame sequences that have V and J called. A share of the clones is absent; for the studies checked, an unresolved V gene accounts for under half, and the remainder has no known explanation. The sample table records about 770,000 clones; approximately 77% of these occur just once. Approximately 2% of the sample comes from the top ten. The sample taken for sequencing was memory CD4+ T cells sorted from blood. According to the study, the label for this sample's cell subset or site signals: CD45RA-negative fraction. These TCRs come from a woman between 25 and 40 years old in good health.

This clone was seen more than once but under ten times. This chain's CDR3 is CASSHDPTATGYNEQFF. The CDR3 DNA is TGTGCCAGCAGTCACGATCCGACAGCCACGGGATACAATGAGCAGTTCTTC. The V and J genes are TRBV6-4 and TRBJ2-1; D possibly uses TRBD1 or TRBD2 (5 bases each). The germline gives CDR1 MRHNA, CDR2 SNTAGT. The germline V and J ends were trimmed by 5 bases and 4 bases, with 21 bases remaining between them. The CDR3 extends over 17 amino acids.

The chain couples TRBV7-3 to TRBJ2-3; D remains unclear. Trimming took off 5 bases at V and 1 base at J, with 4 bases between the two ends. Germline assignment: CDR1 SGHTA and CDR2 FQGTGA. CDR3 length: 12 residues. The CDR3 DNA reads TGTGCCAGCAGCCCTGGCACAGATACGCAGTATTTT. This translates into CASSPGTDTQYF.

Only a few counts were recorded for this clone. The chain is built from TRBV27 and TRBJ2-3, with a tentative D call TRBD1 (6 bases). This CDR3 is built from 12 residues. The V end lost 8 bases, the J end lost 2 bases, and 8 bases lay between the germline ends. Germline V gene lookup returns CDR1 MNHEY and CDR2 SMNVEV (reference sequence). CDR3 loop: CASYRDTDTQYF. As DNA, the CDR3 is TGTGCCAGCTACAGGGACACAGATACGCAGTATTTT.

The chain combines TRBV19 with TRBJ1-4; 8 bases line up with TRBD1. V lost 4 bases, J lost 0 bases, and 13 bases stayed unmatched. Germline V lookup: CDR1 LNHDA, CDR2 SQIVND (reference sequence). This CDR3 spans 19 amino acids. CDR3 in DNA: TGTGCCAGTAGTAAAGGAGCCGGGACAGGCCATGCAACTAATGAAAAACTGTTTTTT. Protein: CASSKGAGTGHATNEKLFF.

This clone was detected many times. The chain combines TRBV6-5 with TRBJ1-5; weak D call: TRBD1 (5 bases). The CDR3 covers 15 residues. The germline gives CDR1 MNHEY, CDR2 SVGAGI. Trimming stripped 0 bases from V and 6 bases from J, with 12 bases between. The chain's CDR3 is CASSYSTAGGQPQHF. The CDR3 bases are TGTGCCAGCAGTTACTCGACGGCGGGGGGTCAGCCCCAGCATTTT.

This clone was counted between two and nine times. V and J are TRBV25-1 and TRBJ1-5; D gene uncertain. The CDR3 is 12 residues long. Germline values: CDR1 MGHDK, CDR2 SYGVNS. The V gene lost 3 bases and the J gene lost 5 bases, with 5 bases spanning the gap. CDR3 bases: TGTGCCAGCAGTGACGTTGATCAGCCCCAGCATTTT. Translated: CASSDVDQPQHF.

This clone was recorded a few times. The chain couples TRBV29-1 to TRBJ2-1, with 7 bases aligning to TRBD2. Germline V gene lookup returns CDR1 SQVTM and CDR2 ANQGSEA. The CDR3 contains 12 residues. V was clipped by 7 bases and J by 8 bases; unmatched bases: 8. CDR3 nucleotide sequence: TGCAGCGGGGTCCGCGGGAGCGATGAGCAGTTCTTC. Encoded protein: CSGVRGSDEQFF.

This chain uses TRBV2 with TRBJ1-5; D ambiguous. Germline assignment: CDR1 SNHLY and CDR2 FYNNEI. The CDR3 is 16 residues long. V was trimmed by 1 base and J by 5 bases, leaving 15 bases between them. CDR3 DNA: TGTGCCAGCAGTGAAGTACGAACAGTTTTCGATCAGCCCCAGCATTTT. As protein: CASSEVRTVFDQPQHF.

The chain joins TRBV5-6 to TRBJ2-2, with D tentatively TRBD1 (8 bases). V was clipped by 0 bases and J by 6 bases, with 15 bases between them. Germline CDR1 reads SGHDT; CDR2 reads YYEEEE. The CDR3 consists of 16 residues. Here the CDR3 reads CASSLGDRGGAGELFF. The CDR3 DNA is TGTGCCAGCAGCTTGGGAGACAGGGGAGGGGCCGGGGAGCTGTTTTTT.

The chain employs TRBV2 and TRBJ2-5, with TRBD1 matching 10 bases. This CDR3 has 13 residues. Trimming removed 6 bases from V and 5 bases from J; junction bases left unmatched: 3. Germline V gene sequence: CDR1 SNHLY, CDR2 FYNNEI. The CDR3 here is CASRPTGGETQYF. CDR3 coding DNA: TGTGCCAGCAGACCGACAGGGGGCGAGACCCAGTACTTC.

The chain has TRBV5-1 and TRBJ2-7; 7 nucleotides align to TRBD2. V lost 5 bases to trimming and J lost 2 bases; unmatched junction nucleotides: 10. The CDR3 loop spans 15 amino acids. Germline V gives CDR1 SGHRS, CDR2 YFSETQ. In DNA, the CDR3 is TGCGCCAGCAGTTCTACAGCGGGACCTACCTACGAGCAGTACTTC. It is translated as CASSSTAGPTYEQYF. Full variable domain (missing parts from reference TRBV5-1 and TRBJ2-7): KAGVTQTPRYLIKTRGQQVTLSCSPISGHRSVSWYQQTPGQGLQFLFEYFSETQRNKGNFPGRFSGRQFSNSRSEMNVSTLELGDSALYLCASSSTAGPTYEQYFGPGTRLTVT.

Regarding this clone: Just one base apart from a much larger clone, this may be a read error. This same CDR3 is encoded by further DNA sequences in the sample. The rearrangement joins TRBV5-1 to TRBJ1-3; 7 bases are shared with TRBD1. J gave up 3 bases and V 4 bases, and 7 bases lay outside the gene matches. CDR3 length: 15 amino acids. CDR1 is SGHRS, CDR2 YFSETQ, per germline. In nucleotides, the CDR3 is TGCGCCAGCAGCCCGGGAGACAGGGATGGAAACACCATATATTTT. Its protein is CASSPGDRDGNTIYF.

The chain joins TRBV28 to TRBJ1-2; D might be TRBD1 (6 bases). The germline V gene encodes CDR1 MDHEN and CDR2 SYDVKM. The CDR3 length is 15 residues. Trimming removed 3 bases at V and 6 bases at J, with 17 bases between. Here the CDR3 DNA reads TGTGCCAGCAGTTTGCTGGTCTCCGGGGGCGATGGCTACACCTTC. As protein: CASSLLVSGGDGYTF.

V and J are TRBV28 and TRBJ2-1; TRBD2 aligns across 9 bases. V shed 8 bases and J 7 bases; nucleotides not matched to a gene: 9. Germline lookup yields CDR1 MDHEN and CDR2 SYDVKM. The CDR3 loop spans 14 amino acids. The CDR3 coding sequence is TGTGCCAGCCGGGCGGGAGGGCCTCGGAATGAGCAGTTCTTC. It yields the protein CASRAGGPRNEQFF. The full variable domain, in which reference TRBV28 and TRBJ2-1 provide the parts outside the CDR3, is DVKVTQSSRYLVKRTGEKVFLECVQDMDHENMFWYRQDPGLGLRLIYFSYDVKMKEKGDIPEGYSVSREKKERFSLILESASTNQTSMYLCASRAGGPRNEQFFGPGTRLTVL.

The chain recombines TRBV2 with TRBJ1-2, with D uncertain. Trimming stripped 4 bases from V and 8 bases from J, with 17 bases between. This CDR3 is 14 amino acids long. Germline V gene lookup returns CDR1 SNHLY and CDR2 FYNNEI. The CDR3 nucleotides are TGTGCCAGCAGTGGGACCGCGCCTGAAGGGGGCTACACCTTC. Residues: CASSGTAPEGGYTF.

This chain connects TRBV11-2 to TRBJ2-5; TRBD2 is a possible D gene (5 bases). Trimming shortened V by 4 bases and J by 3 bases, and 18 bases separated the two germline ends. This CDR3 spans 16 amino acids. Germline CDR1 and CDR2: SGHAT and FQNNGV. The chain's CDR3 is CASSSYGLAGEETQYF. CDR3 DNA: TGTGCCAGCAGCTCGTACGGGCTGGCGGGTGAAGAGACCCAGTACTTC.